Below are 5 T cell receptor beta chains sequenced from a single sample in a study of blood T cell repertoires in COVID-19. Using immunoSEQ multiplex PCR, the repertoire was profiled, and TCRdb retains in-frame clones only, with some absent. In the table there are roughly 65,000 clones, 86% of which are singletons. The sample taken for sequencing was peripheral blood. These receptors came from a man between 50 and 59 years old with acute or convalescent COVID-19.

Regarding this clone: The sample contains more than one DNA sequence encoding this CDR3. This chain joins TRBV5-1 and TRBJ1-5; 9 nucleotides match TRBD1. The CDR3 runs 15 residues. Germline CDR1 SGHRS, CDR2 YFSETQ. Losses at the gene ends were 0 bases for V and 4 bases for J; bases not matched to a gene: 2. Here the CDR3 reads CASSLAGTGNQPQHF. CDR3 DNA sequence: TGCGCCAGCAGCTTGGCCGGGACAGGGAATCAGCCCCAGCATTTT.

This rearrangement joins TRBV6-6 to TRBJ2-7, with TRBD2 matching 8 bases. The CDR3 covers 13 residues. V lost 8 bases, J lost 2 bases, and 5 bases stayed unmatched. Looked up from germline, CDR1 is MNHNY and CDR2 is SVGAGI (reference sequence). The CDR3 nucleotides read TGTGCCAGCTACCGGGGGGGTCCCTACGAGCAGTACTTC. This gives the protein CASYRGGPYEQYF.

This clone was counted a single time. This chain joins TRBV28 and TRBJ1-2; D call uncertain. CDR1 MDHEN and CDR2 SYDVKM come from the germline V gene. The CDR3 covers 13 residues. V was trimmed by 2 bases and J by 8 bases, leaving 12 bases between them. CDR3 amino acids: CASSLTTVGGYTF. The CDR3 nucleotides are TGTGCCAGCAGTTTAACCACAGTTGGAGGCTACACCTTC.

This clone was recorded once. This chain joins TRBV5-4 and TRBJ1-1, with 7 bases aligning to TRBD1. From germline, CDR1 is SGHNT and CDR2 YYREEE (reference sequence). This CDR3 is built from 15 residues. After removal of 4 bases from V and 4 bases from J, the junction contained 10 bases not matched to a gene. This chain's CDR3 is CASSTRQGSGTEAFF. DNA for the CDR3: TGTGCCAGCAGCACTAGACAGGGTTCGGGCACTGAAGCTTTCTTT.

The table lists this clone with a count of one. This chain connects TRBV5-1 to TRBJ2-3; TRBD1 matches 11 bases. The germline CDR1 and CDR2 sequences are SGHRS and YFSETQ. V lost 1 base to trimming and J lost 4 bases; unmatched junction nucleotides: 5. The CDR3 has 16 residues. CDR3 nucleotide sequence: TGCGCCAGCAGCTTGAGAGGACAGGGGGCTTCAGATACGCAGTATTTT. This translates into CASSLRGQGASDTQYF.